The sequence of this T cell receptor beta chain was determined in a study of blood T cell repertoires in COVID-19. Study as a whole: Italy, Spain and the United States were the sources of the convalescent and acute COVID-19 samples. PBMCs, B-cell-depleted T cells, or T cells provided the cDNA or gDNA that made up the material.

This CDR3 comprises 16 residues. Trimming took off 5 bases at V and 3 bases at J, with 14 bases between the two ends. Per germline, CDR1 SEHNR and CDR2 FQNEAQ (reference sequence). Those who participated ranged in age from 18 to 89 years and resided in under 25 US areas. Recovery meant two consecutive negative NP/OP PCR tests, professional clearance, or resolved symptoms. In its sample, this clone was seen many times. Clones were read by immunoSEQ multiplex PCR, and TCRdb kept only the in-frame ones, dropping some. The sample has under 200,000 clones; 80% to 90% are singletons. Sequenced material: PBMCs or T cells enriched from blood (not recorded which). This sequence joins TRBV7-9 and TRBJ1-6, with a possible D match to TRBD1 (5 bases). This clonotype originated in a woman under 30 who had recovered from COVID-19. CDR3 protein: CASSTWTQIYNSPLHF. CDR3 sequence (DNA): TGTGCCAGCAGCACCTGGACACAAATCTATAATTCACCCCTCCACTTT. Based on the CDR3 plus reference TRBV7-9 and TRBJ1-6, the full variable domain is DTGVSQNPRHKITKRGQNVTFRCDPISEHNRLYWYRQTLGQGPEFLTYFQNEAQLEKSRLLSDRFSAERPKGSFSTLEIQRTEQGDSAMYLCASSTWTQIYNSPLHFGNGTRLTVT.